The T cell receptor (beta chain) described here comes from a study of regulatory T cells in long-lasting Graves disease. Study outcomes and limitations: Persistent disease samples used TRBV28, TRBJ1-2 and TRBJ2-5 preferentially.

The authors built TCR beta libraries using iRepertoire HTBI primers and Arm-PCR of CDR3 regions. TCRdb passed the multiplex PCR reads through MiXCR, listing each CDR3 protein once. This sample yields almost 350,000 distinct CDR3 sequences, of which less than 20% are seen a single time; just under 30% belongs to the top ten. The length of the CDR3 is 11 residues. Trimming stripped 5 bases from V and 7 bases from J, with 8 bases between. This clonotype was recorded at least ten times. The antigen remains unidentified. Stated time point: persistent/refractory GD, antithyroid drugs over 5 years with positive TRAb. RNA from PBMCs was the source of the TCR library. Graves' disease diagnosis was established per American Thyroid Association guidelines.

This receptor was obtained from a female donor with Graves disease. Sample: peripheral blood mononuclear cells (PBMCs), taken when the disease was refractory, from a patient treated with antithyroid drugs. J is TRBJ1-2 and V is TRBV12-3 or TRBV12-4, with no clear D. CDR3 sequence reads: CASSDAGGYTF. The CDR3 DNA is TGTGCCAGCAGTGACGCGGGTGGCTACACCTTC.